A selection of T cell receptor beta chains follows, all from one sample in a study of T cell repertoires in cytomegalovirus infection. TCRdb ran MiXCR on the reads and lists one entry per CDR3 protein. The sample includes over 200,000 distinct CDR3 sequences, roughly an eighth of them seen just once. The material sequenced was PBMCs. The receptors stem from a human donor in good health (CMV status not recorded). Some clones in this sample may be carry-over from other donors' samples. Each CDR3 is given with its conserved first and last residue. Fields, in order: CDR3 DNA, CDR3 protein, V gene, clone size, D gene, J gene. A D gene is named only where the DNA matches it firmly. Clone size, where shown, is once, few, many, or a class for clones that have expanded.

TGTGCCAGCAGCTCACGAATGGGCGGGGAGCTGTTTTTT	CASSSRMGGELFF	TRBV5-5	few	NA	TRBJ2-2
TGTGCCAGCAACCGACAGGGGCTGAACACTGAAGCTTTCTTT	CASNRQGLNTEAFF	TRBV9	few	TRBD1	TRBJ1-1
TGTGCCAGCAGCTCGGGACAGAACTCCTACGAGCAGTACTTC	CASSSGQNSYEQYF	TRBV13	NA	TRBD1	TRBJ2-7
TGTGCCAGCAGTTTTGGAAACACCATATATTTT	CASSFGNTIYF	TRBV28	NA	NA	TRBJ1-3
TGTGCCAGCAGACGCGTCGACAGGGCTTGGCACAATGAGCAGTTCTTC	CASRRVDRAWHNEQFF	TRBV6-2/TRBV6-3	many	TRBD1	TRBJ2-1
TGCAGGATGAGCGGGAGGGTGGAGCAGTTCTTC	CRMSGRVEQFF	TRBV20-1	NA	TRBD2	TRBJ2-1
TGTGCCAGCAGCTTAGTAAGAAACTATGGCTACACCTTC	CASSLVRNYGYTF	TRBV7-6	many	NA	TRBJ1-2
TGTGCCAGCAGCAACAACGGGGGTCTTGTAAACTTC	CASSNNGGLVNF	TRBV7-9	NA	NA	TRBJ2-7
TGTGCCAGCAGCTTAGGGGGACAGCCCTATAATTCACCCCTCCACTTT	CASSLGGQPYNSPLHF	TRBV7-2	many	TRBD1	TRBJ1-6
TGTGCTAGTGGTCCGCAGGTAAAGAACACTGAAGCTTTCTTT	CASGPQVKNTEAFF	TRBV12-5	many	NA	TRBJ1-1
TGTGCCAGCAGCTTAGACACAGGGAGGGTAGAGACCCAGTACTTC	CASSLDTGRVETQYF	TRBV7-8	many	NA	TRBJ2-5
TGTGCCAGCAGTTATGCGACAGTGAACACTGAAGCTTTCTTT	CASSYATVNTEAFF	TRBV6-5	many	NA	TRBJ1-1
TGCAGGAAGGGACAGATCGGGGGGCGGCAGTATTTT	CRKGQIGGRQYF	TRBV20-1	few	NA	TRBJ2-3
TGTGCCAGCAGTGACGGGACAGGGGACACAGATACGCAGTATTTT	CASSDGTGDTDTQYF	TRBV6-4	many	TRBD1	TRBJ2-3
TGTGCCAGCTGTTGGGCTAGAAAAGAAAAACTGTTTTTT	CASCWARKEKLFF	TRBV2	NA	NA	TRBJ1-4
TGCAGTGCAGGCGGGGGCACAGATACGCAGTATTTT	CSAGGGTDTQYF	TRBV20-1	many	NA	TRBJ2-3
TGTGCCAGCAGCCAAGATCCCGGAGGCACAGATACGCAGTATTTT	CASSQDPGGTDTQYF	TRBV4-2	few	NA	TRBJ2-3
TGTGCCATCAGTGAGAGGGGGGGGGGGGAAGGTACCTACGAGCAGTACTTC	CAISERGGGEGTYEQYF	TRBV10-3	few	NA	TRBJ2-7
TGTGCCAGCAGCTCGTGGTTCTCGCAGGGCTACACCTTC	CASSSWFSQGYTF	TRBV7-8	many	NA	TRBJ1-2
TGCAGTGGAACGACAGGGGGGGAAGGCAATCAGCCCCAGCATTTT	CSGTTGGEGNQPQHF	TRBV20-1	few	TRBD1	TRBJ1-5
TGCGCCAGCAGCTTGGCCTACCCCCGGCTCTCTGGGGCCAACGTCCTGACTTTC	CASSLAYPRLSGANVLTF	TRBV5-1	few	NA	TRBJ2-6
TGTGCTAGCAGCTTATCTAGCTGGTACGAGCAGTTCTTC	CASSLSSWYEQFF	TRBV7-7	many	NA	TRBJ2-1
TGTGCCAGCAGTTACTCGATGGGATTAACTGAAGCTTTCTTT	CASSYSMGLTEAFF	TRBV6-5	NA	NA	TRBJ1-1
TGTGCCAGCAGCCAAGACGACTCCGGGGGTTACGAGCAGTACTTC	CASSQDDSGGYEQYF	TRBV3-1	few	NA	TRBJ2-7
TGCAGCGGACGGACAGGGTCGGGCTACACCTTC	CSGRTGSGYTF	TRBV29-1	many	TRBD1	TRBJ1-2
TGTGCCAGCAGCCCGAAGTCCAGTTTTACCTACGAGCAGTACTTC	CASSPKSSFTYEQYF	TRBV7-9	NA	NA	TRBJ2-7
NA	CISVSEHPGQVDNEQFF	TRBV7-5	NA	NA	TRBJ2-1
TGTGCCAGCAGCTTCGAATTGAACACTGAAGCTTTCTTT	CASSFELNTEAFF	TRBV5-6	few	NA	TRBJ1-1
TGTGCCAGCAGCGAAGGACAGGTCCCGGTCTCACCCCTCCACTTT	CASSEGQVPVSPLHF	TRBV7-2	NA	TRBD1	TRBJ1-6
TGTGCCAGCAGTGGGGCAGGGCGGACCACTGAAGCTTTCTTT	CASSGAGRTTEAFF	TRBV2	few	NA	TRBJ1-1
TGTGCCAGCAGTTTGGAGATTGTAGGAAAACTGTTTTTT	CASSLEIVGKLFF	TRBV28	many	NA	TRBJ1-4
TGCAGTGCTAGAGCTCCTCGGACGGAGCCTTACGAGCAGTACTTC	CSARAPRTEPYEQYF	TRBV20-1	NA	NA	TRBJ2-7
TGCGCCAGCAGTGAGGGGAGGCCGGGGCATTCACCCCTCCACTTT	CASSEGRPGHSPLHF	TRBV10-1	many	NA	TRBJ1-6
TGTGCCAGCAGCCATTTGGGTGGGGGGAGCTCCTACGAGCAGTACTTC	CASSHLGGGSSYEQYF	TRBV7-2	many	NA	TRBJ2-7
TGTGCCAGCAGCCAAGGATACGGGGGTTCACCCCTCCACTTT	CASSQGYGGSPLHF	TRBV3-1	NA	NA	TRBJ1-6
TGTGCCAGCAGCTCCAATACCGGGACTAGAGAGTACTTC	CASSSNTGTREYF	TRBV7-2	few	TRBD2	TRBJ2-7
TGCAGTGCTAGGTTGAGGGGGAATAGCAATCAGCCCCAGCATTTT	CSARLRGNSNQPQHF	TRBV20-1	NA	NA	TRBJ1-5
TGTGCCAGCAGGCCCCCCGGGACAGGGAGTGAGACCCAGTACTTC	CASRPPGTGSETQYF	TRBV6-5	many	TRBD1	TRBJ2-5
TGTGCCAGCAGTCTCCTCCGGGACTATTACAATGAGCAGTTCTTC	CASSLLRDYYNEQFF	TRBV6-2/TRBV6-3	many	TRBD2	TRBJ2-1
TGTGCCAGCAGCTTAGGGGACAGATATAGCAATCAGCCCCAGCATTTT	CASSLGDRYSNQPQHF	TRBV7-6	many	TRBD1	TRBJ1-5
TGTGCCGCCGCGTCGAGCGGGAGAGGTGAGACCCAGTACTTC	CAAASSGRGETQYF	TRBV10-3	many	TRBD2	TRBJ2-5
TGTGCCAGCAGCCCCCAGGGGGGGGGAGACGTCTATGGCTACACCTTC	CASSPQGGGDVYGYTF	TRBV7-8	many	TRBD1	TRBJ1-2
TGCAGTGCTAGAGGAGTAAGAGCGGGGGCCTACAATGAGCAGTTCTTC	CSARGVRAGAYNEQFF	TRBV20-1	NA	TRBD2	TRBJ2-1